The 18 T cell receptor beta chains in this list originate from one sample, sequenced in a study of T cell changes during pregnancy in multiple sclerosis. Produced via immunoSEQ multiplex PCR; TCRdb's table is partial and in-frame only. The sample carries 70,000 to 95,000 clones, about 93% recorded once. The sample in question was peripheral blood, obtained after pregnancy. The receptors were sampled from a female donor in good health, enrolled as a control in a pregnancy study.

The rearrangement uses TRBV6-5 and TRBJ1-5; 7 bases line up with TRBD1. V lost 5 bases and J lost 8; bases outside the gene matches: 12. Germline-derived CDR1 and CDR2 are MNHEY and SVGAGI. This CDR3 has 15 residues. This CDR3 reads CASSTRTGEREPQHF. Here the CDR3 DNA reads TGTGCCAGCAGTACGCGCACAGGGGAGAGAGAGCCCCAGCATTTT.

The V call is TRBV28, the J call TRBJ2-1; 7 bases agree with TRBD2. Germline loops: CDR1 MDHEN, CDR2 SYDVKM. J was trimmed by 0 bases and V by 2 bases; bases with no gene match: 1. The CDR3 sequence is 15 residues long. The chain's CDR3 is CASSLGGVSYNEQFF. Here the CDR3 DNA reads TGTGCCAGCAGTTTAGGGGGGGTCTCCTACAATGAGCAGTTCTTC. Complete variable domain (other parts from reference TRBV28 and TRBJ2-1): DVKVTQSSRYLVKRTGEKVFLECVQDMDHENMFWYRQDPGLGLRLIYFSYDVKMKEKGDIPEGYSVSREKKERFSLILESASTNQTSMYLCASSLGGVSYNEQFFGPGTRLTVL.

The chain uses TRBV11-3 and TRBJ2-2; D unresolved. This CDR3 region has 13 residues. Germline V CDR1 and CDR2: SGHNT, YENEEA. V was cut by 5 bases and J by 1 base, with 5 bases left in between. The CDR3 sequence is CASSDWNTGELFF. As DNA, the CDR3 is TGTGCCAGCAGCGACTGGAACACCGGGGAGCTGTTTTTT.

V and J are TRBV27 and TRBJ2-6; 7 bases agree with TRBD2. The CDR3 is 16 residues long. Germline V gene data show CDR1 as MNHEY and CDR2 as SMNVEV (reference sequence). Trimming took 1 base from V and 1 from J; bases not matched to a gene: 1. CDR3 residues: CASSLLRGSGANVLTF. The CDR3 DNA reads TGTGCCAGCAGTTTATTGCGGGGGTCTGGGGCCAACGTCCTGACTTTC.

CDR3 sequence: CASSLWGTTPYEQYF. The DNA for the CDR3 is TGTGCCAGCAGTTTATGGGGCACAACACCCTACGAGCAGTACTTC. V is TRBV28 and J is TRBJ2-7; D is unclear. The CDR3 sequence is 15 residues long. Germline values: CDR1 MDHEN, CDR2 SYDVKM. Trimming took off 0 bases at V and 2 bases at J, with 11 bases between the two ends.

CDR3 sequence reads: CAWSRGLAGAEQYF. For the CDR3, the DNA is TGTGCCTGGAGTCGAGGACTAGCGGGGGCCGAGCAGTACTTC. The V call is TRBV30, the J call TRBJ2-7; 13 nucleotides match TRBD2. The CDR3 has 14 amino acids. Germline V CDR1 and CDR2: GTSNPN, SVGIG (reference sequence). The V segment lost 2 bases and the J segment 6 bases; nucleotides outside the gene matches: 4.

This chain connects TRBV6-5 to TRBJ2-5; TRBD1 is a possible D gene (6 bases). V dropped 4 bases and J dropped 7 bases, with 13 bases sitting between them. Germline lookup yields CDR1 MNHEY and CDR2 SVGAGI. The CDR3 runs to 13 residues. The CDR3 DNA sequence: TGTGCCAGCAGTTCGACAGGTTCCGGGACCCAGTACTTC. Translated, it gives CASSSTGSGTQYF.

The CDR3 bases are TGTGCCAGCCGACCTCCGGGACAGGGGTCCGAGCAGTACTTC. Translation gives CASRPPGQGSEQYF. V and J are TRBV28 and TRBJ2-7; 10 bases are shared with TRBD1. The CDR3 is 14 residues long. V dropped 8 bases and J dropped 6; count of bases not matched to a gene: 10. Looked up from germline, CDR1 is MDHEN and CDR2 is SYDVKM.

The V gene is TRBV27, the J gene TRBJ2-7; 9 nucleotides agree with TRBD2. CDR1 and CDR2 (germline): MNHEY, SMNVEV (reference sequence). V lost 10 bases, J lost 6 bases, and 7 bases stayed unmatched. This CDR3 is 12 amino acids long. The CDR3 DNA follows: TGTGCCACGCGATCAGCGGGGGGCGAGCAGTACTTC. Its translation is CATRSAGGEQYF.

This chain connects TRBV29-1 to TRBJ1-1; D not resolved. This CDR3 has 13 amino acids. Germline CDR1 and CDR2: SQVTM and ANQGSEA. V was clipped by 3 bases and J by 2 bases, with 10 bases between them. The CDR3, as DNA: TGCAGCGTTGAGGTTTTAGCAAACACTGAAGCTTTCTTT. Translated: CSVEVLANTEAFF. Full variable domain (rest looked up from reference TRBV29-1 and TRBJ1-1): SAVISQKPSRDICQRGTSLTIQCQVDSQVTMMFWYRQQPGQSLTLIATANQGSEATYESGFVIDKFPISRPNLTFSTLTVSNMSPEDSSIYLCSVEVLANTEAFFGQGTRLTVV.

This chain uses TRBV13 with TRBJ1-5, with 7 bases matching TRBD1. This CDR3 is 13 amino acids long. The V gene's germline CDR1 is PRHDT and CDR2 FYEKMQ (reference sequence). With 5 bases clipped from V and 6 bases from J, the junction kept 4 bases outside the gene matches. CDR3 in amino acids: CASSRQGGQPQHF. CDR3 nucleotides: TGTGCCAGCAGCCGACAGGGCGGTCAGCCCCAGCATTTT.

V gene TRBV10-3 combines with J gene TRBJ2-1; perhaps TRBD2 as D (6 bases). Germline assignment: CDR1 ENHRY and CDR2 SYGVKD. Trimming removed 5 bases from V and 7 bases from J, with 15 bases in between. The CDR3 has 14 residues. In DNA, the CDR3 is TGTGCCATCAGTCGCGACGGGAGAGGAAATGAGCAGTTCTTC. It specifies CAISRDGRGNEQFF.

This sequence joins TRBV9 and TRBJ2-1; 10 positions agree with TRBD2. Germline-derived CDR1 and CDR2 are SGDLS and YYNGEE. After removal of 0 bases from V and 5 bases from J, the junction contained 5 bases not matched to a gene. This CDR3 contains 16 residues. The CDR3 loop reads CASSVGLSGGNNEQFF. DNA of the CDR3: TGTGCCAGCAGCGTAGGGCTTAGCGGGGGGAACAATGAGCAGTTCTTC.

This chain uses TRBV7-2 with TRBJ2-3; no clear D. Looked up from germline, CDR1 is SGHTA and CDR2 is FQGNSA. V gave up 5 bases and J gave up 2 bases, with 5 bases separating them. CDR3 length equals 12 residues. The DNA of the CDR3 is TGTGCCAGCAGCCACTACACAGATACGCAGTATTTT. Protein: CASSHYTDTQYF. Together with reference TRBV7-2 and TRBJ2-3, the CDR3 gives the full variable domain: GAGVSQSPSNKVTEKGKDVELRCDPISGHTALYWYRQSLGQGLEFLIYFQGNSAPDKSGLPSDRFSAERTGGSVSTLTIQRTQQEDSAVYLCASSHYTDTQYFGPGTRLTVL.

The chain links TRBV7-2 to TRBJ2-3; 9 bases are a match to TRBD1. The CDR3 is made up of 15 amino acids. Germline-derived CDR1 and CDR2 are SGHTA and FQGNSA. V trimming: 5 bases; J trimming: 1 base; junction bases outside the gene matches: 4. The CDR3 DNA follows: TGTGCCAGCAGCCCTAGGACAGGGGGCACAGATACGCAGTATTTT. Protein: CASSPRTGGTDTQYF. Full variable domain (remainder filled in from reference TRBV7-2 and TRBJ2-3): GAGVSQSPSNKVTEKGKDVELRCDPISGHTALYWYRQSLGQGLEFLIYFQGNSAPDKSGLPSDRFSAERTGGSVSTLTIQRTQQEDSAVYLCASSPRTGGTDTQYFGPGTRLTVL.

The gene calls are TRBV11-2 and TRBJ2-7, with TRBD2 as a possible D gene (5 bases). The length of the CDR3 is 15 residues. Between the trimmed V and J ends, which lost 5 bases and 3 bases, there was a span of 17 bases. From germline, CDR1 is SGHAT and CDR2 FQNNGV. The CDR3 DNA reads as TGTGCCAGCAGCCACCCGGGCTCGGGGATCTACGAGCAGTACTTC. Encoded protein: CASSHPGSGIYEQYF.

This clone was detected only once. This chain connects TRBV7-9 to TRBJ1-2, with 7 nucleotides matching TRBD1. Trimming at V came to 5 bases and at J to 6 bases, leaving 6 bases not matched to a gene. CDR1 SEHNR and CDR2 FQNEAQ come from the germline V gene (reference sequence). This CDR3 comprises 13 residues. CDR3 in amino acids: CASSRRQGDGYTF. In DNA, the CDR3 is TGTGCCAGCAGCCGCCGACAGGGCGATGGCTACACCTTC.

The gene calls are TRBV13 and TRBJ2-1, with 11 bases fitting TRBD2. The CDR3 contains 16 residues. Germline V CDR1 and CDR2: PRHDT, FYEKMQ (reference sequence). The V gene end was trimmed by 3 bases and the J gene end by 4 bases; junction bases not matched to a gene: 5. CDR3 in DNA: TGTGCCAGCAGCTTCAAACTAGCGGGGGCTTACAATGAGCAGTTCTTC. Encoded protein: CASSFKLAGAYNEQFF.